These 2 T cell receptor beta chains originate from one sample sequenced in a study of blood T cell repertoires in COVID-19. Libraries were prepared by immunoSEQ multiplex PCR; TCRdb keeps only in-frame clonotypes and omits some of them. The sample shows 55,000 to 75,000 clones, 84% of them seen only once. Input material: peripheral blood. All receptors derive from an elderly man with COVID-19, enrolled during active disease.

The rearrangement uses TRBV2 and TRBJ2-2; no firm D call. Germline V lookup: CDR1 SNHLY, CDR2 FYNNEI. With 2 bases removed from V and 3 bases from J, the gap between germline ends came to 10 bases. There are 15 residues in the CDR3. In DNA form, the CDR3 reads TGTGCCAGCAGTGAAAGGCAGACTTACACCGGGGAGCTGTTTTTT. Its translation: CASSERQTYTGELFF.

The J gene is TRBJ2-1, the V gene TRBV15; D may be TRBD2 (7 bases). The CDR3 sequence is 16 residues long. CDR1 is LNHNV, CDR2 YYDKDF, per germline (reference sequence). Trimming left V 0 bases short and J 6 bases short, with 15 bases between. In DNA, the CDR3 is TGTGCCACCAGCAGAGATCGGGGGGCAGGGGTCAATGAGCAGTTCTTC. Amino acids: CATSRDRGAGVNEQFF.